These T cell receptor beta chains were read from a single sample in a study of OX40 agonist ivuxolimab in advanced cancers. Measured with immunoSEQ multiplex PCR; TCRdb has only the in-frame clones, and not every one. The sample lists about 73,000 clones, about nine tenths occurring once. The sequencing here drew on CD4+ or CD8+ T cells sorted from blood, taken in a trial of the OX40 agonist ivuxolimab. These receptors originate from an adult with an advanced solid tumor such as melanoma, head and neck, liver or kidney cancer. CDR3s include the opening cysteine and the closing phenylalanine or tryptophan. A D gene is named only where the DNA matches it firmly. For some rows the clone size is stated as once, few or many, or as a class when expanded; others skip it.

J,size,D,V,CDR3,DNA
TRBJ2-7,few,-,TRBV6-4,CASRDISFLSYEQYF,TGTGCCAGCAGAGACATTAGCTTCCTCTCCTACGAGCAGTACTTC
TRBJ2-5,-,-,TRBV30,CAWRALPSTQYF,TGTGCCTGGAGGGCCTTACCCAGCACCCAGTACTTC
TRBJ1-3,-,TRBD1,TRBV4-2,CASSPLTGTGNTIYF,TGTGCCAGCAGCCCATTGACAGGGACTGGAAACACCATATATTTT
TRBJ2-1,-,TRBD2,TRBV18,CASSPSSGSDEQFF,TGTGCCAGCTCACCATCTAGCGGGAGCGATGAGCAGTTCTTC
TRBJ2-5,-,-,TRBV7-9,CASSYPGTQETQYF,TGTGCCAGCAGCTACCCAGGAACCCAAGAGACCCAGTACTTC
TRBJ2-7,-,-,TRBV19,CASSMISRDEQYF,TGTGCCAGTAGTATGATCAGCAGGGACGAGCAGTACTTC
TRBJ1-5,-,-,TRBV15,CATTSDFNQPQHF,TGTGCCACCACCTCAGATTTCAATCAGCCCCAGCATTTT
TRBJ2-1,-,TRBD1,TRBV29-1,CSPKGQGDEQFF,TGCAGCCCAAAGGGACAGGGGGATGAGCAGTTCTTC
TRBJ2-2,-,-,TRBV28,CASSLGVGTGELFF,TGTGCCAGCAGTTTGGGGGTTGGGACCGGGGAGCTGTTTTTT
TRBJ1-5,-,-,TRBV4-1,CASSHRRGGGGGANSNQPQHF,TGCGCCAGCAGCCACCGGAGGGGGGGCGGTGGTGGTGCTAATAGCAATCAGCCCCAGCATTTT
TRBJ2-7,-,-,TRBV2,CASSPETYEQYF,TGTGCCAGCAGTCCCGAAACCTACGAGCAGTACTTC
TRBJ2-1,-,TRBD1,TRBV7-9,CASSPRQGPLFEQFF,TGTGCCAGCAGCCCACGACAGGGACCCCTTTTTGAGCAGTTCTTC
TRBJ2-1,-,-,TRBV11-2,CASSLGGGQFF,TGTGCCAGCAGCTTAGGCGGAGGGCAGTTCTTC
TRBJ2-1,-,-,TRBV6-5,CASSPYNEQFF,TGTGCCAGCAGCCCATACAATGAGCAGTTCTTC
TRBJ2-3,-,-,TRBV6-1,CASSVGILADTQYF,TGTGCCAGCAGCGTGGGAATCTTAGCAGATACGCAGTATTTT
TRBJ2-5,-,-,TRBV29-1,CSVDPPRVGETQYF,TGCAGCGTTGACCCCCCCAGGGTTGGGGAGACCCAGTACTTC
TRBJ2-2,-,TRBD2,TRBV18,CASSPILAGGGELFF,TGTGCCAGCTCACCAATTCTGGCGGGAGGCGGGGAGCTGTTTTTT
TRBJ2-5,-,TRBD1,TRBV19,CASSVSGGAEKTQYF,TGTGCCAGTAGTGTCTCAGGGGGCGCGGAGAAGACCCAGTACTTC
TRBJ2-3,few,-,TRBV30,CALAGNPQDASTDTQYF,TGTGCCTTGGCGGGAAATCCCCAAGACGCTAGCACAGATACGCAGTATTTT
TRBJ1-5,-,TRBD1,TRBV5-6,CASSLRRGTGGLGQPQHF,TGTGCCAGCAGCTTACGACGGGGGACAGGGGGCCTCGGTCAGCCCCAGCATTTT
TRBJ2-1,-,-,TRBV28,CASSPPRIFNEQFF,TGTGCCAGCAGTCCCCCCCGGATTTTTAATGAGCAGTTCTTC
TRBJ1-3,-,-,TRBV4-2,CASSQDPAGRGGNTIYF,TGTGCCAGCAGCCAAGATCCCGCTGGTAGGGGAGGAAACACCATATATTTT
TRBJ1-1,-,-,TRBV13,CASGGAFEAFF,TGTGCCAGCGGGGGGGCCTTTGAAGCTTTCTTT
TRBJ1-2,-,TRBD1,TRBV5-1,CASSLTQLTGGKYGYTF,TGCGCCAGCAGCTTGACACAATTGACAGGGGGGAAATATGGCTACACCTTC
TRBJ2-7,-,-,TRBV5-8,CASSLASRPRRLEYF,TGTGCCAGCAGCTTGGCTTCTAGACCGAGACGTTTGGAGTACTTC
TRBJ1-2,-,-,TRBV6-6,CATNPGRRGYTF,TGTGCCACCAACCCTGGGCGCCGAGGCTACACCTTC
TRBJ1-1,-,-,TRBV27,CASSFYSTGRGVNTEAFF,TGTGCCAGCAGTTTCTATAGTACAGGGAGGGGGGTGAACACTGAAGCTTTCTTT
TRBJ1-2,-,TRBD1,TRBV7-9,CASSSPGTGFGRDGYTF,TGTGCCAGCAGCTCTCCCGGGACAGGGTTTGGAAGGGATGGCTACACCTTC
TRBJ1-3,-,-,TRBV11-2,CASSLRGNTIYF,TGTGCCAGCAGCCTACGGGGAAACACCATATATTTT